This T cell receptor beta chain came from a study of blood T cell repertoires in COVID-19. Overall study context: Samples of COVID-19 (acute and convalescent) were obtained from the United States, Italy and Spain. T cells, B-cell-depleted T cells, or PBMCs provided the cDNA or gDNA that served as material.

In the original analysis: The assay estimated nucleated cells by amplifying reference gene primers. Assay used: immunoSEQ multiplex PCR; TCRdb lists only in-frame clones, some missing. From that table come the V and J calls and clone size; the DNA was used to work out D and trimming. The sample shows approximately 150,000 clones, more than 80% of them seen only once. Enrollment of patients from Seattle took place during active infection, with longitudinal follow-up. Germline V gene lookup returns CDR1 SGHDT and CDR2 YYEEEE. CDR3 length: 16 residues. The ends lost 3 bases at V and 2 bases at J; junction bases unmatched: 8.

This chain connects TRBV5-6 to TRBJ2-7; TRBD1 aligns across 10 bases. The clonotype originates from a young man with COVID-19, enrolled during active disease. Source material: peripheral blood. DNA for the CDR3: TGTGCCAGCAGCTACAAGCCGGGACAGGGGCCCTACGAGCAGTACTTC. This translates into CASSYKPGQGPYEQYF.